This passage covers 6 T cell receptor beta chains from one sample sequenced in a study of human T cells and chemical hapten exposure. TCRdb reprocessed the 5' RACE reads with MiXCR, giving one entry per CDR3 protein. The repertoire holds around 100,000 distinct CDR3 sequences, with roughly 18% as singletons. Extraction of total RNA was performed on unfractionated whole blood. These receptors were collected from a human donor in good health.

Only a few counts were recorded for this clonotype. The rearrangement joins TRBV7-2 to TRBJ2-3, with D perhaps matching TRBD1 (6 bases). Germline lookup yields CDR1 SGHTA and CDR2 FQGNSA. The CDR3 covers 15 residues. V lost 1 base, J lost 3 bases, and 11 bases lay in between. This CDR3 is CASSLEGVGTDTQYF. The CDR3 region has the DNA TGTGCCAGCAGCTTAGAGGGGGTAGGGACAGATACGCAGTATTTT.

This clonotype was recorded a few times. The chain has TRBV6-1 and TRBJ2-5, with TRBD2 matching over 14 bases. V was clipped by 2 bases and J by 4 bases; unmatched bases: 15. CDR1 is MNHNS, CDR2 SASEGT, per germline. This CDR3 comprises 20 residues. DNA of the CDR3: TGTGCCAGCAGTGAACGTCTCGGGACTAGCGGGAGAAGGTTTGGAGAGACCCAGTACTTC. It codes for CASSERLGTSGRRFGETQYF.

The J gene is TRBJ2-6, the V gene TRBV4-1; 9 nucleotides match TRBD1. Germline V lookup: CDR1 MGHRA, CDR2 YSYEKL. The CDR3 runs to 19 residues. With 0 bases clipped from V and 0 bases from J, the junction kept 6 bases outside the gene matches. This CDR3 reads CASSQDSATGGSGANVLTF. CDR3 DNA sequence: TGCGCCAGCAGCCAAGATAGTGCGACAGGGGGCTCTGGGGCCAACGTCCTGACTTTC.

The CDR3 loop reads CAWSDRGEQYF. CDR3 DNA: TGTGCCTGGAGTGACCGGGGCGAGCAGTACTTC. The rearrangement uses TRBV30 and TRBJ2-7; D might be TRBD2 (5 bases). Germline loops: CDR1 GTSNPN, CDR2 SVGIG (reference sequence). The CDR3 is made up of 11 amino acids. V was clipped by 1 base and J by 6 bases, with 7 bases between them.

DNA for the CDR3: TGTGCCAGCAGTTTATCCTCAGGGAGCAATCAGCCCCAGCATTTT. It yields the protein CASSLSSGSNQPQHF. This sequence joins TRBV27 and TRBJ1-5; tentative D call: TRBD1 (5 bases). Trimming removed 0 bases from V and 1 base from J, with 7 bases in between. The CDR3 is 15 amino acids. Germline loops: CDR1 MNHEY, CDR2 SMNVEV (reference sequence).

The chain links TRBV7-3 to TRBJ2-2; 10 positions agree with TRBD2. CDR3 length equals 16 residues. Per the germline V gene, CDR1 is SGHTA and CDR2 is FQGTGA. Trimming removed 2 bases from V and 4 bases from J; junction bases left unmatched: 4. CDR3 amino acids: CASSLGLAGVTGELFF. The CDR3 DNA reads TGTGCCAGCAGCTTAGGGCTAGCGGGAGTCACCGGGGAGCTGTTTTTT.